The sequence of this T cell receptor beta chain was determined in a study of CD8 T cells in ankylosing spondylitis. Notes on the study in general: What appeared characteristic of ankylosing spondylitis blood was a TCR beta motif of fewer than ten highly homologous variants. Disease-linked clones bore a CD8+ phenotype, appearing relatively rarely in peripheral blood. Significantly higher representation of disease-linked clones was reported for matched ankylosing spondylitis synovial fluid. Reports of some motif variants in reactive arthritis synovial fluid and blood predate this one.

For TCR beta, libraries came from quantitative 5'-RACE with molecular barcodes. TCRdb used MiXCR to reprocess the 5' RACE reads, holding one entry per CDR3 protein. The repertoire holds about 840,000 distinct CDR3 sequences, with 10% to 15% as singletons. The ends lost 7 bases at V and 0 bases at J; junction bases unmatched: 4. Germline V gene data show CDR1 as SGHRS and CDR2 as YFSETQ. The CDR3 totals 15 residues. In the case of this clonotype: Antigen specificity is unknown.

This TCR came from a male donor with ankylosing spondylitis. The chain is built from TRBV5-1 and TRBJ2-6; the match to TRBD1 covers 7 bases. The sample taken for sequencing was blood, either unsorted or a sorted T cell fraction (not recorded which). The CDR3 DNA sequence: TGCGCCAGCGGACAGGTTGACTCTGGGGCCAACGTCCTGACTTTC. Its protein is CASGQVDSGANVLTF.